Described below is a single TCR beta chain sequence and its context. Its antigen remains unidentified. RNA extraction and reverse transcription yielded cDNA as sequencing template. TCRdb keeps only in-frame clones here, not all; method: immunoSEQ multiplex PCR. The sample has around 120,000 clones, approximately 59% seen once. This specimen belongs to a study of CD8+ T cells in alopecia areata. Findings and caveats of the study: Elevated clonality characterized lesional scalp relative to normal scalp, particularly in alopecia totalis/universalis.

Treatment given: oral pan-JAK inhibitor, 5-10 mg twice daily. Specimens obtained from alopecia areata patients comprised lesional scalp punch biopsies and peripheral blood. The V gene lost 6 bases and the J gene lost 1 base, with 10 bases spanning the gap. This CDR3 is 14 amino acids long. Germline V gives CDR1 PRHDT, CDR2 FYEKMQ (reference sequence). This clonotype originated in a human donor with alopecia areata. The rearrangement uses TRBV13 and TRBJ1-3, with D perhaps TRBD1 (6 bases). The sample here was CD8+ T cells sorted from blood, taken at week 4, from a patient treated with tofacitinib. CDR3 sequence (DNA): TGTGCCAGCAGGGAAACAGGGTCTGGAAACACCATATATTTT. The encoded protein is CASRETGSGNTIYF.